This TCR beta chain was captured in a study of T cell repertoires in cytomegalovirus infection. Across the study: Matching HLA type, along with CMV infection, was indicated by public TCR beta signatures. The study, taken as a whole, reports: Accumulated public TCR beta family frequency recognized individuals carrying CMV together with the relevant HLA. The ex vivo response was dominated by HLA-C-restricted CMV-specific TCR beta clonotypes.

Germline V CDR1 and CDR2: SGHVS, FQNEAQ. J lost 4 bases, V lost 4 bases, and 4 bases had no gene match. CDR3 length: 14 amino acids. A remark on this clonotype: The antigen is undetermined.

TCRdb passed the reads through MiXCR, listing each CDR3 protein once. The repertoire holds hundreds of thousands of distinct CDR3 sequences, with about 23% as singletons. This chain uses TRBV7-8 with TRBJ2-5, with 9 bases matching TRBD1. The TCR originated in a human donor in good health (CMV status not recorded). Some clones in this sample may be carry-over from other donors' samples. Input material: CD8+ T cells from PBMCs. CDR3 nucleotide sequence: TGTGCCAGCAGCTCCGGGACAGGGCGAGAGACCCAGTACTTC. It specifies CASSSGTGRETQYF.